The 20 T cell receptor beta chains listed next were all sequenced from one sample in a study of T cell repertoires in cytomegalovirus infection. Each CDR3 protein is one row after TCRdb ran MiXCR on the reads. Among around 900,000 distinct CDR3 sequences listed, about 33% were seen once. Their antigens are not known. The sequenced sample was cultured CD8+ T cells from PBMCs, obtained from culture after CMV antigen stimulation. The receptors derive from a human donor in good health (CMV status not recorded). Some clones in this sample may be carry-over from other donors' samples.

V is TRBV12-5 and J is TRBJ1-5, with D possibly being TRBD1 (5 bases). Trimming took 4 bases from V and 4 from J, leaving 11 bases between them. CDR3 size: 14 residues. Germline CDR1 and CDR2: LGHNT and FRNRAP. DNA of the CDR3: TGTGCTAGTGGTTCCAGGGTGGGGAATCAGCCCCAGCATTTT. Its protein is CASGSRVGNQPQHF. Filled out from reference TRBV12-5 and TRBJ1-5, the complete variable domain reads DARVTQTPRHKVTEMGQEVTMRCQPILGHNTVFWYRQTMMQGLELLAYFRNRAPLDDSGMPKDRFSAEMPDATLATLKIQPSEPRDSAVYFCASGSRVGNQPQHFGDGTRLSIL.

This clonotype has a count of ten or more. The rearrangement joins TRBV7-2 to TRBJ1-4; D might be TRBD1 (5 bases). Germline CDR1 reads SGHTA; CDR2 reads FQGNSA. V lost 1 base and J lost 2, with 20 bases in between. CDR3 length: 19 amino acids. CDR3: CASSLEVLGQSATNEKLFF. CDR3 in DNA: TGTGCCAGCAGCTTAGAGGTTTTGGGGCAGTCGGCGACTAATGAAAAACTGTTTTTT.

The V call is TRBV7-9, the J call TRBJ2-2; perhaps TRBD2 as D (6 bases). This CDR3 contains 16 residues. Per germline, CDR1 SEHNR and CDR2 FQNEAQ (reference sequence). V was cut by 5 bases and J by 5 bases, with 18 bases left in between. The CDR3 coding sequence is TGTGCCAGCAGCCCCGGGACGGGAGAGGGGACCGGGGAGCTGTTTTTT. Residues: CASSPGTGEGTGELFF.

This chain links TRBV7-6 with TRBJ2-7; TRBD2 aligns across 7 bases. The CDR3 totals 15 residues. The ends lost 5 bases at V and 3 bases at J; junction bases unmatched: 10. Germline lookup yields CDR1 SGHVS and CDR2 FNYEAQ. CDR3: CASSPGLVGGYEQYF. The CDR3 nucleotides are TGTGCCAGCAGCCCAGGACTAGTGGGGGGCTACGAGCAGTACTTC.

This clonotype occurred once. Because it lacks the conserved phenylalanine or tryptophan at the end, this CDR3 is likely a read error. The chain couples TRBV11-1 to TRBJ2-1; D is perhaps TRBD1 (5 bases). Looked up from germline, CDR1 is SGHAT and CDR2 is FQDESV (reference sequence). The CDR3 is 18 amino acids. Trimming pared 1 base from V and 0 bases from J, leaving 16 bases between. This chain's CDR3 is CASSLVPPTAYSYNEQFS. Written as DNA, the CDR3 is TGTGCCAGCAGCTTAGTCCCTCCGACAGCCTACTCCTACAATGAGCAGTTCTCC.

The rearrangement uses TRBV27 and TRBJ1-2, with D possibly being TRBD1 (6 bases). The germline V gene has CDR1 MNHEY and CDR2 SMNVEV (reference sequence). V lost 2 bases, J lost 5 bases, and 9 bases lay in between. The CDR3 loop spans 13 amino acids. The CDR3 DNA follows: TGTGCCAGCAGTTTAGGGGGCTGGTATGGCTACACCTTC. Translation gives CASSLGGWYGYTF.

In this sample, this clonotype turned up a few times. The rearrangement joins TRBV12-5 to TRBJ2-2, with D uncertain. Per the germline V gene, CDR1 is LGHNT and CDR2 is FRNRAP. The CDR3 covers 12 residues. V lost 2 bases and J 6 bases, leaving 4 bases between the germline ends. The CDR3 DNA reads TGTGCTAGTGGTTTGCATCCCGGGGAGCTGTTTTTT. Translated, it gives CASGLHPGELFF.

This clonotype was counted many times. The chain links TRBV7-2 to TRBJ1-5; 8 bases fit TRBD1. The germline V gene encodes CDR1 SGHTA and CDR2 FQGNSA. V lost 2 bases and J lost 2; bases outside the gene matches: 11. The CDR3 runs to 18 residues. CDR3 residues: CASSLRDRIMGGNQPQHF. The CDR3 DNA sequence: TGTGCCAGCAGCTTAAGGGACAGGATAATGGGGGGCAATCAGCCCCAGCATTTT.

This clonotype was observed a single time. This chain uses TRBV12-3 or TRBV12-4 with TRBJ1-6; possible D gene TRBD1, 5 bases. This CDR3 is 14 amino acids long. Deletions cut 5 bases from V and 6 bases from J, with 11 bases between. The CDR3 nucleotides read TGTGCCAGCAGTCTAAGGGACCTTAATTCACCCCTCCACTTT. It encodes CASSLRDLNSPLHF.

In this sample, this clonotype turned up a few times. This sequence joins TRBV7-9 and TRBJ2-1; 7 bases match TRBD2. The trim removed 5 bases at V and 1 base at J, leaving 8 bases unmatched. This CDR3 region has 16 residues. In germline, CDR1 is SEHNR, CDR2 FQNEAQ (reference sequence). The CDR3 DNA reads TGTGCCAGCAGCCCCGCGAGCGGGGAGTCCTACAATGAGCAGTTCTTC. Translation: CASSPASGESYNEQFF. Based on the CDR3 plus reference TRBV7-9 and TRBJ2-1, the full variable domain is DTGVSQNPRHKITKRGQNVTFRCDPISEHNRLYWYRQTLGQGPEFLTYFQNEAQLEKSRLLSDRFSAERPKGSFSTLEIQRTEQGDSAMYLCASSPASGESYNEQFFGPGTRLTVL.

The V call is TRBV19, the J call TRBJ1-5; D gene ambiguous. CDR3 length: 17 amino acids. From germline, CDR1 is LNHDA and CDR2 SQIVND (reference sequence). V shed 4 bases and J shed 0 bases, with 16 bases lying between them. The CDR3 spells CASSSLPSTASNQPQHF. CDR3 DNA: TGTGCCAGTAGTAGCCTCCCCTCGACGGCTAGCAATCAGCCCCAGCATTTT.

This clonotype showed up just a few times. V gene TRBV12-3 or TRBV12-4 combines with J gene TRBJ1-1; unclear D gene. The ends were cut back, 5 bases at V and 6 bases at J, with 16 bases in the middle. The CDR3 has 14 residues. The CDR3 protein is CASSKTSLGAEAFF. For the CDR3, the DNA is TGTGCCAGCAGTAAGACCAGCCTAGGCGCTGAAGCTTTCTTT.

This clonotype was picked up many times. This rearrangement joins TRBV5-1 to TRBJ1-4; a possible D gene is TRBD1 (5 bases). CDR1 and CDR2 from the germline V gene are SGHRS and YFSETQ. This CDR3 contains 15 residues. The V gene lost 4 bases and the J gene lost 5 bases, with 15 bases spanning the gap. The CDR3 DNA follows: TGCGCCAGCAGCGACCCAGGGACCGGGAATGAAAAACTGTTTTTT. It specifies CASSDPGTGNEKLFF.

The chain links TRBV20-1 to TRBJ1-2; the D is unclear. Germline V CDR1 and CDR2: DFQATT, SNEGSKA (reference sequence). V was shortened by 6 bases and J by 4 bases, with 18 bases between the two germline ends. This CDR3 is 14 amino acids long. This CDR3 is CSAPDPGRGYGYTF. CDR3 bases: TGCAGTGCCCCTGACCCCGGAAGAGGCTATGGCTACACCTTC.

This clonotype was detected only a few times. The chain joins TRBV5-5 to TRBJ2-5; a possible D gene is TRBD1 (6 bases). CDR3 length: 16 residues. Germline values: CDR1 SGHKS, CDR2 YYEKEE (reference sequence). Trimming pared 2 bases from V and 0 bases from J, leaving 14 bases between. DNA of the CDR3: TGTGCCAGCAGCTTTAGACGCCAGGGGTACCAAGAGACCCAGTACTTC. Translating it yields CASSFRRQGYQETQYF.

This clonotype occurred a few times. The genes are TRBV6-4 and TRBJ2-3; 11 bases agree with TRBD2. Unmatched junction bases numbered 11, after V lost 3 bases and J lost 0 bases. Germline assignment: CDR1 MRHNA and CDR2 SNTAGT. The CDR3 runs to 19 residues. CDR3 loop: CASSDGPILAGVSTDTQYF. As DNA, the CDR3 is TGTGCCAGCAGTGATGGGCCGATACTAGCGGGGGTTAGCACAGATACGCAGTATTTT.

The rearrangement links TRBV23-1 to TRBJ2-6, with 9 positions matching TRBD1. TRBV23-1 is designated an ORF whose function remains uncertain. Unmatched junction bases numbered 11, after V lost 7 bases and J lost 4 bases. CDR3 length equals 17 residues. CDR3 amino acids: CASIARRDRAGANVLTF. CDR3 in DNA: TGCGCCAGCATCGCGAGGCGGGACAGGGCCGGGGCCAACGTCCTGACTTTC.

The J gene is TRBJ2-1, the V gene TRBV12-3 or TRBV12-4, with 8 bases fitting TRBD1. The V gene end was trimmed by 6 bases and the J gene end by 4 bases; junction bases not matched to a gene: 8. The length of the CDR3 is 15 residues. The CDR3 coding sequence is TGTGCCAGCAGAGACAGACAGGGGCTGTACAATGAGCAGTTCTTC. Protein sequence: CASRDRQGLYNEQFF.

V gene TRBV27 combines with J gene TRBJ1-2; TRBD1 might be the D (5 bases). Between the trimmed V and J ends, which lost 4 bases and 2 bases, there was a span of 20 bases. This CDR3 spans 17 amino acids. Germline V gives CDR1 MNHEY, CDR2 SMNVEV (reference sequence). The CDR3 coding sequence is TGTGCCAGCAGTTCATCGTCTGAGGGGATCCTAAACTATGGCTACACCTTC. Its protein product is CASSSSSEGILNYGYTF.

There are many counts of this clonotype. This chain links TRBV7-2 with TRBJ1-5; 10 positions agree with TRBD1. V was pared by 3 bases and J by 5 bases, with 4 bases of the junction left unmatched. The CDR3 covers 15 residues. CDR1 SGHTA and CDR2 FQGNSA come from the germline V gene. CDR3: CASSLGQGNHQPQHF. The CDR3 DNA sequence: TGTGCCAGCAGCTTGGGACAGGGGAACCATCAGCCCCAGCATTTT. The entire variable domain, with the rest obtained from reference TRBV7-2 and TRBJ1-5, is as follows: GAGVSQSPSNKVTEKGKDVELRCDPISGHTALYWYRQSLGQGLEFLIYFQGNSAPDKSGLPSDRFSAERTGGSVSTLTIQRTQQEDSAVYLCASSLGQGNHQPQHFGDGTRLSIL.